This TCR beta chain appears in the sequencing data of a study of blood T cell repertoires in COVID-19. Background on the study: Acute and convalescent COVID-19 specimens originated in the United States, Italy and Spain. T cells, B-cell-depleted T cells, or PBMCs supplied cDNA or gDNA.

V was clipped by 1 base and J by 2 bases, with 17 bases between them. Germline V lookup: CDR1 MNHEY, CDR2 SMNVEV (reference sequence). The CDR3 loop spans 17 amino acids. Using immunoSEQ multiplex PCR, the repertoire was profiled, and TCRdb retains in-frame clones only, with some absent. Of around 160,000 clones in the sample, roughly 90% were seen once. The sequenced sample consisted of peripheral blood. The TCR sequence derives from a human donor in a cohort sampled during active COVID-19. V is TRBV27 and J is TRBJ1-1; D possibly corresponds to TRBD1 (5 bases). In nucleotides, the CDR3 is TGTGCCAGCAGTTTATTGGGTTCAGGGTGGGGAAACACTGAAGCTTTCTTT. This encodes CASSLLGSGWGNTEAFF.